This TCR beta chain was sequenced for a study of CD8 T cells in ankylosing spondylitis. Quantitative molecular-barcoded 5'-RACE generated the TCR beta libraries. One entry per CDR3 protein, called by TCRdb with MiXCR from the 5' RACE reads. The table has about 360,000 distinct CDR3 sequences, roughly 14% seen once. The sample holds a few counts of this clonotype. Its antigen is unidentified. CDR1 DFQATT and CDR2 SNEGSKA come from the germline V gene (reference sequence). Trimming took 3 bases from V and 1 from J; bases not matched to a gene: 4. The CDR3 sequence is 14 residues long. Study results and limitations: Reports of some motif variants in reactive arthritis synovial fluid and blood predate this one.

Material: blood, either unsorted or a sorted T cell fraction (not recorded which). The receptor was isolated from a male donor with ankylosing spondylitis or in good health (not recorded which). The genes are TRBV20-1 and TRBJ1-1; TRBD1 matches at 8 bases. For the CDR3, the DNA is TGCAGTGCTAGTCCCGGGACAGGGAACACTGAAGCTTTCTTT. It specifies CSASPGTGNTEAFF.